The clone carrying this TCR beta chain was detected once. CDR1 is LNHDA and CDR2 is SQIVND in the germline V gene (reference sequence). V lost 0 bases, J lost 10 bases, and 11 bases lay in between. CDR3 length: 13 amino acids. This sample was included in a study of blood T cell repertoires in COVID-19. Turning to the study itself: Sources were T cells, B-cell-depleted T cells, or PBMCs; the material itself was cDNA or gDNA.

Libraries were prepared by immunoSEQ multiplex PCR; TCRdb keeps only in-frame clonotypes and omits some of them. The sample records roughly 260,000 clones, about 87% being singletons. The chain has TRBV19 and TRBJ2-3; TRBD2 might be the D (5 bases). The sequenced sample consisted of peripheral blood. The sequence derives from a woman in her forties or fifties with acute or convalescent COVID-19. This CDR3 reads CASSIDRGYAQYF. DNA for the CDR3: TGTGCCAGTAGTATAGATCGAGGGTATGCGCAGTATTTT.